This is a list of T cell receptor beta chains from one sample in a study of blood T cell repertoires in COVID-19. Produced via immunoSEQ multiplex PCR; TCRdb's table is partial and in-frame only. This table has under 200,000 clones, approximately 86% appearing once. Sequencing was done on a sample of peripheral blood. Every receptor here comes from a man in his 70s with acute or convalescent COVID-19. Both conserved end residues are trimmed from each CDR3. Each record gives: CDR3 protein, V gene, clone size, J gene. Expanded clones get a size class; other rows say once, few or many, or leave the size out.

CDR3aa: ASSPGGTDTQY
v_gene: TRBV3-1/TRBV3-2
abundance: -
j_gene: TRBJ2-3

CDR3aa: SAGDRANYGYT
v_gene: TRBV29-1
abundance: -
j_gene: TRBJ1-2

CDR3aa: ASSWDSGGTEAF
v_gene: TRBV6-5
abundance: -
j_gene: TRBJ1-1

CDR3aa: ASSWTGGYQPQH
v_gene: TRBV28
abundance: -
j_gene: TRBJ1-5

CDR3aa: ASSPTGFSSDTQY
v_gene: TRBV3-1/TRBV3-2
abundance: -
j_gene: TRBJ2-3

CDR3aa: ASSSQLAGGLF
v_gene: TRBV5-4
abundance: -
j_gene: TRBJ2-1

CDR3aa: ATSDSGGDEKLF
v_gene: TRBV24-1
abundance: -
j_gene: TRBJ1-4

CDR3aa: ASSQRVGQVDSPLH
v_gene: TRBV18
abundance: -
j_gene: TRBJ1-6

CDR3aa: ASSLQLADEQF
v_gene: TRBV3-1/TRBV3-2
abundance: -
j_gene: TRBJ2-1

CDR3aa: ASTPWGHGQGFSPLH
v_gene: TRBV5-1
abundance: -
j_gene: TRBJ1-6

CDR3aa: ASRRAGDMEDTQY
v_gene: TRBV6-5
abundance: -
j_gene: TRBJ2-3

CDR3aa: ASNFGQGWGNTIY
v_gene: TRBV6-5
abundance: once
j_gene: TRBJ1-3

CDR3aa: ASSSRPSGFTDTQY
v_gene: TRBV5-1
abundance: -
j_gene: TRBJ2-3

CDR3aa: ASSLNRIAEKLF
v_gene: TRBV27
abundance: -
j_gene: TRBJ1-4

CDR3aa: ASRPGSGNTYEQY
v_gene: TRBV5-1
abundance: -
j_gene: TRBJ2-7